The sequence of this T cell receptor beta chain was determined in a study of CD4+ T cells in melanoma. Study-wide results and caveats: Reportedly, melanoma neoantigen-specific CD4+ T cells showed varied differentiation states. A reported correlation linked neoantigen-specific CD4+ T cells to CD8+, macrophage and B cell function.

Germline V lookup: CDR1 MNHEY, CDR2 SMNVEV (reference sequence). The CDR3 is 18 residues long. The trim removed 0 bases at V and 6 bases at J, leaving 15 bases unmatched. The repertoire was sequenced with immunoSEQ multiplex PCR; TCRdb's copy has only in-frame clones and lacks some. The table has around 100,000 clones, around 92% seen once; the top ten hold about 3.3%. A remark on this clone: The target antigen is unknown.

The V and J genes are TRBV27 and TRBJ2-7, with 9 bases fitting TRBD1. Specimen: peripheral blood. The receptor comes from a human donor with melanoma. The CDR3 loop is CASSLSIRSGDRVREQYF. In nucleotides, the CDR3 is TGTGCCAGCAGTTTATCCATACGGTCGGGGGACAGGGTTCGCGAGCAGTACTTC.